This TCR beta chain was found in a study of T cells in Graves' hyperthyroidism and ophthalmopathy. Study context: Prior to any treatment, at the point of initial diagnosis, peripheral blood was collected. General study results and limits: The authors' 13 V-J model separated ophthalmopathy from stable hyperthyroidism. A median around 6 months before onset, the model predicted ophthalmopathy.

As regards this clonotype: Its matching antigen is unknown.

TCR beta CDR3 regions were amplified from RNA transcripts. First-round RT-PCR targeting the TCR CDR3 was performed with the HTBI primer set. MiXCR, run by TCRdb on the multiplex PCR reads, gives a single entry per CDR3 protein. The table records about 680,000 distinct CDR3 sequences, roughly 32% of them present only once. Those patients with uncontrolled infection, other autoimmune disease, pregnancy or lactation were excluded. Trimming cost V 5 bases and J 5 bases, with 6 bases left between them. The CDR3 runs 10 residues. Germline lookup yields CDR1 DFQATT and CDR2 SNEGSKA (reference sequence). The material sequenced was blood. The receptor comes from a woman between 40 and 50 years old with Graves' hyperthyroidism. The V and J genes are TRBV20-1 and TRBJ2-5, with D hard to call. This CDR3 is CSAVGETQYF. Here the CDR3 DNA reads TGCAGTGCTGTGGGGGAGACCCAGTACTTC.